This T cell receptor beta chain was captured in a study of glioma-infiltrating T cells. Study conclusions and caveats: Gliomas, especially low-grade, showed above-expected tissue-blood divergence; non-neoplastic patients showed below. Only very few CDR3 sequences appeared in both tissue and blood.

CDR3 length equals 14 residues. CDR1 is SGHDN and CDR2 is FVKESK in the germline V gene. The V and J ends lost 1 base and 6 bases respectively, with 13 bases between them. This clonotype was observed at least ten times. Antigen specificity is unknown. Amplification of TCR alpha and beta CDR3 regions from RNA used iRepertoire nested multiplex PCR. For one-step reverse transcription and amplification, 100-400 ng of tissue mRNA or PBMC total RNA was used. TCRdb reanalysed the multiplex PCR reads using MiXCR and keeps one entry per CDR3 protein. The sample records approximately 100,000 distinct CDR3 sequences, 25% being singletons.

This TCR was recovered from a human donor with low-grade glioma or glioblastoma, undergoing nonglioma brain surgery, or in good health (not recorded which). The sample was glioma tissue, nonneoplastic brain tissue, or PBMCs (not recorded which). This chain joins TRBV14 and TRBJ2-7; D is unclear. The CDR3 nucleotides read TGTGCCAGCAGCCAAGTAGTCTGGGTCGGCGAGCAGTACTTC. It is translated as CASSQVVWVGEQYF.